The next 4 T cell receptor beta chains were all read from a single sample in a study of CXCR3-negative and CXCR3-positive naive CD8 T cells. It was by 5' RACE with UMI labels that the TRB cDNA libraries were prepared. TCRdb re-called the 5' RACE reads and shows each CDR3 protein once, DNA omitted. Here the sample table reports about 62,000 distinct CDR3 sequences. Sequencing was done on a sample of naive CXCR3- CD8+ T cells from blood. Documented subset: CD45RO-CCR7+CD27+CD95- naive CD8+ T cells lacking CXCR3 (TNR3-). These receptors were taken from a human donor in good health. Some clones in this sample may be carry-over from other donors' samples.

The CDR3 region is CSVVLTETSGGLQETQYF. The V and J genes are TRBV29-1 and TRBJ2-5; there is no DNA to check the TCRdb D call of TRBD2. The CDR3 consists of 18 residues. In germline, CDR1 is SQVTM, CDR2 ANQGSEA.

J is TRBJ2-2 and V is TRBV29-1. The germline gives CDR1 SQVTM, CDR2 ANQGSEA. The CDR3 runs to 14 residues. The CDR3 reads CSVSDGKNTGELFF.

J is TRBJ2-3 and V is TRBV7-6. Germline CDR1 and CDR2: SGHVS and FNYEAQ. The CDR3 extends over 16 amino acids. This chain's CDR3 is CASSLFEAEVTDTQYF.

CDR3 in amino acids: CATSNPGTANYGYTF. This chain links TRBV15 with TRBJ1-2; TCRdb outputs TRBD1, but without DNA this stays unchecked. CDR1 and CDR2 (germline): LNHNV, YYDKDF (reference sequence). The CDR3 totals 15 residues.